The present entry profiles one T cell receptor (beta chain) with its context. What it binds is not known. Assay: immunoSEQ multiplex PCR; the TCRdb copy retains only in-frame clones and omits some. Of some 38,000 clones in the sample, 75% to 90% were seen once. The data were obtained in a study of T cells in localized non-small cell lung cancer. Findings and caveats of the study: Elevated circulating T cell density in blood was associated with longer overall survival.

Germline V CDR1 and CDR2: SGHDT, YYEEEE. The V gene lost 4 bases and the J gene lost 0 bases, with 13 bases spanning the gap. The CDR3 has 15 residues. The input for sequencing was peripheral blood mononuclear cells, taken before any cancer treatment. The J gene is TRBJ1-1, the V gene TRBV5-6; D is possibly TRBD1 (6 bases). The clonotype was recovered from a male donor aged 60 or older with stage II lung adenocarcinoma. The CDR3 nucleotides are TGTGCCAGCAGCCCGGACAGCAATATGAACACTGAAGCTTTCTTT. It codes for CASSPDSNMNTEAFF.